This paragraph covers one T cell receptor (beta chain) sequence. Its antigen is unknown. TCRdb keeps only in-frame clones here, not all; method: immunoSEQ multiplex PCR. The sample lists some 97,000 clones, approximately 88% seen once, with about 6% in the top ten. The data stem from a study of identifying expanded T cells in peripheral blood. Healthy donors had no documented immune events, such as infections, while sampled. Study results and caveats: Across healthy donors, higher total template counts meant significantly greater roughly 2-week count variance. Differentially abundant clones: roughly 1.3 between replicates, approximately 15 at two to three weeks, 19 at four.

Sequenced material: blood. This TCR derives from a person aged 18 to 70 in good health.

CDR3 loop: CASSQEGGFEQYF. CDR3 bases: TGCGCCAGCAGCCAAGAAGGAGGTTTCGAGCAGTACTTC. The chain links TRBV4-3 to TRBJ2-7, with a possible D match to TRBD2 (5 bases). The V gene's germline CDR1 is LGHNA and CDR2 YSLEER. The V end was cut by 0 bases, the J end by 6 bases, with 9 bases between. This CDR3 is built from 13 residues.